This is a list of T cell receptor beta chains from one sample in a study of cytomegalovirus exposure and HLA in healthy donors. Here immunoSEQ multiplex PCR was the method, and the copy in TCRdb shows in-frame clones only, minus some. The sample holds tens of thousands of clones; roughly 81% are singletons and the top ten take 2.5% to 3%. Sample: PBMCs. The receptors stem from a woman aged 35 to 49 in good health and CMV-seropositive. The CDR3 runs from the conserved cysteine through the conserved F or W. Fields, in order: D gene, clone size, V gene, J gene, CDR3 length, CDR3 protein, CDR3 DNA. A D gene is named only where the DNA matches it firmly. The listing skips clone size in some rows; elsewhere it reads once, few, many or a size class.

D: TRBD2
size: NA
V: TRBV6-6
J: TRBJ2-7
length: 12
CDR3: CASSNLAGVQYF
DNA: TGTGCCAGCAGTAACCTAGCGGGGGTACAGTACTTC

D: TRBD2
size: NA
V: TRBV6-4
J: TRBJ2-3
length: 15
CDR3: CASSASGAGGGTQYF
DNA: TGTGCCAGCAGTGCCTCCGGGGCGGGGGGCGGTACGCAGTATTTT

D: TRBD1
size: NA
V: TRBV6-1
J: TRBJ1-4
length: 15
CDR3: CAAAMTGGFNEKLFF
DNA: TGTGCCGCAGCTATGACAGGGGGCTTTAATGAAAAACTGTTTTTT

D: NA
size: NA
V: TRBV20-1
J: TRBJ1-1
length: 11
CDR3: CSARQGNLAFF
DNA: TGCAGTGCTAGGCAGGGTAACTTAGCTTTCTTT

D: TRBD1
size: NA
V: TRBV2
J: TRBJ1-2
length: 14
CDR3: CASRGDSEIHGYTF
DNA: TGTGCCAGCAGGGGGGACAGCGAAATTCATGGCTACACCTTC

D: TRBD1
size: once
V: TRBV5-1
J: TRBJ1-1
length: 16
CDR3: CASSLEDRTRYTEAFF
DNA: TGCGCCAGCAGCTTGGAGGACAGGACCCGATACACTGAAGCTTTCTTT

D: TRBD1
size: NA
V: TRBV11-2
J: TRBJ2-1
length: 15
CDR3: CASSLDGQVYNEQFF
DNA: TGTGCCAGCAGCTTAGATGGACAGGTTTACAATGAGCAGTTCTTC

D: TRBD1
size: NA
V: TRBV10-2
J: TRBJ1-2
length: 13
CDR3: CASRGGQLEGYTF
DNA: TGCGCCAGCAGGGGGGGACAGTTGGAAGGCTACACCTTC

D: NA
size: NA
V: TRBV29-1
J: TRBJ2-1
length: 15
CDR3: CSVVGGPEVYNEQFF
DNA: TGCAGCGTTGTCGGGGGGCCAGAAGTCTACAATGAGCAGTTCTTC

D: TRBD1
size: NA
V: TRBV5-4
J: TRBJ1-5
length: 14
CDR3: CASSEGQGNQPQHF
DNA: TGTGCCAGCAGCGAGGGACAGGGGAATCAGCCCCAGCATTTT

D: TRBD2
size: NA
V: TRBV7-3
J: TRBJ2-2
length: 16
CDR3: CASSATGGANTGELFF
DNA: TGTGCCAGCAGCGCCACCGGGGGGGCGAACACCGGGGAGCTGTTTTTT

D: NA
size: NA
V: TRBV7-8
J: TRBJ2-3
length: 15
CDR3: CASSGGAPSRDTQYF
DNA: TGTGCCAGCAGCGGGGGGGCCCCTAGTAGAGATACGCAGTATTTT

D: NA
size: NA
V: TRBV5-1
J: TRBJ2-3
length: 15
CDR3: CASSWGGEKGDTQYF
DNA: TGCGCCAGCAGCTGGGGTGGGGAGAAAGGAGATACGCAGTATTTT

D: NA
size: NA
V: TRBV6-1
J: TRBJ1-5
length: 13
CDR3: CASSEQGIQPQHF
DNA: TGTGCCAGCAGTGAACAGGGTATTCAGCCCCAGCATTTT

D: TRBD1
size: NA
V: TRBV11-2
J: TRBJ2-2
length: 16
CDR3: CASSQMTGVNTGELFF
DNA: TGTGCCAGCAGCCAGATGACAGGGGTGAACACCGGGGAGCTGTTTTTT

D: NA
size: few
V: TRBV30
J: TRBJ2-2
length: 15
CDR3: CAWSVEATHTGELFF
DNA: TGTGCCTGGAGTGTAGAGGCGACCCACACCGGGGAGCTGTTTTTT

D: TRBD1
size: NA
V: TRBV4-1
J: TRBJ2-5
length: 15
CDR3: CASSDPTGGRETQYF
DNA: TGCGCCAGCAGCGACCCGACAGGGGGTCGAGAGACCCAGTACTTC

D: TRBD1
size: NA
V: TRBV6-4
J: TRBJ1-2
length: 14
CDR3: CASSGSGTGEGYTF
DNA: TGTGCCAGCAGTGGCTCCGGGACAGGGGAAGGCTACACCTTC

D: NA
size: NA
V: TRBV5-1
J: TRBJ1-3
length: 14
CDR3: CASSLAGTGNTIYF
DNA: TGCGCCAGCAGCTTGGCAGGGACTGGAAACACCATATATTTT

D: NA
size: NA
V: TRBV19
J: TRBJ1-2
length: 13
CDR3: CASSPDGGRESTF
DNA: TGTGCCAGTAGTCCCGACGGGGGAAGGGAGAGCACCTTC

D: TRBD1
size: few
V: TRBV18
J: TRBJ1-5
length: 15
CDR3: CASSPFGTGNQPQHF
DNA: TGTGCCAGCTCACCATTCGGGACAGGCAATCAGCCCCAGCATTTT

D: NA
size: NA
V: TRBV6-1
J: TRBJ1-1
length: 14
CDR3: CAIHGPTENTEAFF
DNA: TGTGCCATCCATGGGCCCACGGAGAACACTGAAGCTTTCTTT

D: NA
size: NA
V: TRBV9
J: TRBJ1-2
length: 15
CDR3: CASSVAIWGDYGYTF
DNA: TGTGCCAGCAGCGTAGCTATTTGGGGGGACTATGGCTACACCTTC

D: NA
size: once
V: TRBV5-6
J: TRBJ1-5
length: 15
CDR3: CASSSQTAFNQPQHF
DNA: TGTGCCAGCAGCTCCCAGACAGCTTTCAATCAGCCCCAGCATTTT

D: TRBD2
size: NA
V: TRBV7-2
J: TRBJ2-7
length: 13
CDR3: CASSQGLVGEQYF
DNA: TGTGCCAGCAGCCAGGGACTAGTCGGCGAGCAGTACTTC

D: NA
size: NA
V: TRBV7-9
J: TRBJ2-7
length: 17
CDR3: CASSLGQSQGLSNEQYF
DNA: TGTGCCAGCAGCTTAGGACAGTCTCAGGGCCTTTCTAACGAGCAGTACTTC

D: TRBD1
size: few
V: TRBV15
J: TRBJ1-1
length: 19
CDR3: CATSRLAGQGTFLYTEAFF
DNA: TGTGCCACCAGCAGACTGGCGGGACAGGGGACCTTCCTGTACACTGAAGCTTTCTTT

D: TRBD1
size: once
V: TRBV5-1
J: TRBJ2-2
length: 16
CDR3: CASSPGTGTNTGELFF
DNA: TGCGCCAGCAGCCCCGGGACAGGGACGAACACCGGGGAGCTGTTTTTT

D: NA
size: NA
V: TRBV4-1
J: TRBJ2-7
length: 14
CDR3: CASSVAEGVFEQYF
DNA: TGCGCCAGCAGCGTGGCGGAAGGGGTCTTCGAGCAGTACTTC

D: NA
size: NA
V: TRBV28
J: TRBJ2-3
length: 15
CDR3: CASLQGRALTDTQYF
DNA: TGTGCCAGTCTCCAGGGTAGGGCGCTCACAGATACGCAGTATTTT

D: TRBD2
size: NA
V: TRBV5-1
J: TRBJ2-7
length: 14
CDR3: CASSRGGGDYEQYF
DNA: TGCGCCAGCAGCCGCGGGGGAGGGGATTACGAGCAGTACTTC

D: NA
size: NA
V: TRBV9
J: TRBJ1-6
length: 15
CDR3: CASSMKSSYNSPLHF
DNA: TGTGCCAGCAGCATGAAGAGCTCCTATAATTCACCCCTCCACTTT

D: NA
size: NA
V: TRBV5-1
J: TRBJ2-1
length: 14
CDR3: CASSGGVNPNEQFF
DNA: TGCGCCAGCAGCGGGGGCGTGAACCCGAATGAGCAGTTCTTC